Listed here are 29 T cell receptor beta chains from one sample, sequenced in a study of blood T cells in healthy people across ages. A second PCR of roughly 7 to 11 cycles used a sample-barcoded 5' primer and a J-beta primer mix. TCRdb re-derived calls from the 5' RACE reads in MiXCR, one entry per CDR3 protein. The sample holds 1.5 million to 2 million distinct CDR3 sequences, 49% seen once. Input material: blood. These receptor sequences come from a woman in her thirties or forties in good health.

The gene calls are TRBV7-9 and TRBJ2-1; TRBD1 matches at 8 bases. The CDR3 has 16 residues. CDR1 is SEHNR and CDR2 is FQNEAQ in the germline V gene (reference sequence). V trimming: 2 bases; J trimming: 4 bases; junction bases outside the gene matches: 7. The CDR3 loop reads CASSLSQGASYNEQFF. Here the CDR3 DNA reads TGTGCCAGCAGCTTATCTCAGGGGGCGTCATACAATGAGCAGTTCTTC.

V usage is TRBV10-3 and J usage is TRBJ2-3; the D is unclear. Trimming removed 8 bases from V and 2 bases from J, with 8 bases in between. The CDR3 is made up of 12 amino acids. CDR1 is ENHRY and CDR2 is SYGVKD in the germline V gene. The chain's CDR3 is CAIGSLTDTQYF. CDR3 bases: TGTGCCATCGGCTCGCTCACAGATACGCAGTATTTT.

The chain combines TRBV5-6 with TRBJ1-1; D call uncertain. V shed 1 base and J shed 6 bases, with 10 bases lying between them. Germline V CDR1 and CDR2: SGHDT, YYEEEE. The CDR3 sequence is 13 residues long. The CDR3 reads CASSLPVRAEAFF. The CDR3, as DNA: TGTGCCAGCAGCTTGCCAGTGAGGGCTGAAGCTTTCTTT.

The chain recombines TRBV27 with TRBJ1-4; D might be TRBD1 (5 bases). V lost 10 bases and J lost 8, with 11 bases in between. CDR3 length: 11 amino acids. Germline CDR1 is MNHEY and CDR2 is SMNVEV (reference sequence). CDR3 coding DNA: TGTGCCACCGCCCGGGGGGAAAAACTGTTTTTT. Its protein is CATARGEKLFF.

This clonotype appeared a few times. This CDR3 is CASSYGTESPDTQYF. The CDR3 DNA is TGTGCCAGCAGTTACGGGACTGAATCACCTGATACGCAGTATTTT. The V call is TRBV6-5, the J call TRBJ2-3, with a tentative D call TRBD2 (6 bases). Trimming left V 2 bases short and J 6 bases short, with 15 bases between. The germline V gene encodes CDR1 MNHEY and CDR2 SVGAGI. The CDR3 consists of 15 residues.

The chain couples TRBV20-1 to TRBJ2-4; tentative D call: TRBD1 (6 bases). Germline values: CDR1 DFQATT, CDR2 SNEGSKA (reference sequence). This CDR3 is 13 amino acids long. V shed 4 bases and J shed 13 bases, with 20 bases lying between them. CDR3 protein: CSATDRGMNEQYF. In nucleotides, the CDR3 is TGCAGTGCTACAGATAGGGGGATGAATGAGCAGTACTTC.

The V call is TRBV20-1, the J call TRBJ2-7; 11 bases match TRBD1. The ends lost 4 bases at V and 3 bases at J; junction bases unmatched: 8. Germline CDR1 and CDR2: DFQATT and SNEGSKA (reference sequence). The CDR3 runs to 15 residues. CDR3 coding DNA: TGCAGTGCTACGGACAGGGGGCTCTCCAGCTACGAGCAGTACTTC. Amino acid sequence: CSATDRGLSSYEQYF.

The V and J genes are TRBV21-1 and TRBJ1-6. TRBV21-1 is a documented pseudogene. The CDR3 extends over 16 amino acids. CDR3 region: CASSKGGRPYNSPLHF. The CDR3, as DNA: TGTGCCAGCAGCAAAGGAGGGCGTCCCTATAATTCACCCCTCCACTTT.

This clonotype has only a few counts. The V and J genes are TRBV29-1 and TRBJ2-1, with D perhaps matching TRBD1 or TRBD2 (5 bases each). This CDR3 contains 15 residues. Germline CDR1 SQVTM, CDR2 ANQGSEA. V shed 1 base and J shed 4 bases, with 14 bases lying between them. The CDR3 sequence: CSVEGFGTAYNEQFF. For the CDR3, the DNA is TGCAGCGTTGAAGGGTTCGGGACCGCTTACAATGAGCAGTTCTTC.

The chain joins TRBV27 to TRBJ2-5; TRBD2 agrees at 8 bases. Germline V gives CDR1 MNHEY, CDR2 SMNVEV (reference sequence). The length of the CDR3 is 15 residues. The V and J ends lost 6 bases and 4 bases, in that order; junction bases with no gene match: 10. The CDR3 DNA is TGTGCCAGCAGCCCCAGACAGCGGGGGAGAGAGACCCAGTACTTC. Residues: CASSPRQRGRETQYF.

This chain uses TRBV14 with TRBJ2-7, with TRBD2 matching over 11 bases. CDR3 size: 15 residues. The ends lost 3 bases at V and 2 bases at J; junction bases unmatched: 3. Germline CDR1 and CDR2: SGHDN and FVKESK. The CDR3 here is CASSQGLAVTYEQYF. The CDR3 DNA follows: TGTGCCAGCAGCCAGGGACTAGCGGTTACCTACGAGCAGTACTTC.

The chain is built from TRBV20-1 and TRBJ2-1, with D perhaps being TRBD1 or TRBD2 (5 bases each). CDR3 size: 11 residues. Germline V gene data show CDR1 as DFQATT and CDR2 as SNEGSKA (reference sequence). V gave up 6 bases and J gave up 4 bases, with 7 bases separating them. Written as DNA, the CDR3 is TGCAGTGCCGGGGCTTACAATGAGCAGTTCTTC. Translated: CSAGAYNEQFF.

This clonotype was seen more than once but under ten times. This sequence joins TRBV6-5 and TRBJ1-2, with 7 positions matching TRBD1. With V trimmed by 6 bases and J by 6 bases, 4 bases remained unmatched. Germline V gene sequence: CDR1 MNHEY, CDR2 SVGAGI. CDR3 size: 12 residues. DNA of the CDR3: TGTGCCAGCAGCAAACAGGGGAATGGCTACACCTTC. This gives the protein CASSKQGNGYTF.

This clonotype was picked up many times. This chain links TRBV7-3 with TRBJ2-1, with D tentatively TRBD2 (6 bases). The CDR3 contains 14 residues. Trimming took 1 base from V and 7 from J, leaving 11 bases between them. CDR1 is SGHTA, CDR2 FQGTGA, per germline. This CDR3 reads CASSLSGRGNEQFF. In DNA, the CDR3 is TGTGCCAGCAGCTTAAGTGGTCGGGGGAATGAGCAGTTCTTC.

In this sample, this clonotype turned up a few times. The chain carries TRBV9 and TRBJ2-1; TRBD1 matches 9 bases. The CDR3 is made up of 17 amino acids. Germline-derived CDR1 and CDR2 are SGDLS and YYNGEE. V lost 0 bases to trimming and J lost 4 bases; unmatched junction nucleotides: 8. The CDR3 is CASSVVSTGGGYNEQFF. CDR3 sequence (DNA): TGTGCCAGCAGCGTAGTTTCGACAGGGGGAGGTTACAATGAGCAGTTCTTC.

The chain employs TRBV6-5 and TRBJ1-1, with D possibly being TRBD1 (5 bases). Germline CDR1 MNHEY, CDR2 SVGAGI. The CDR3 is 16 residues long. V lost 4 bases and J 4 bases, leaving 19 bases between the germline ends. This chain's CDR3 is CASSSPHRRGGTEAFF. CDR3 bases: TGTGCCAGCAGTTCTCCCCACAGGCGGGGGGGCACTGAAGCTTTCTTT.

The V gene is TRBV5-1, the J gene TRBJ2-7, with no clear D. CDR1 and CDR2 from the germline V gene are SGHRS and YFSETQ. V was shortened by 7 bases and J by 5 bases, with 13 bases between the two germline ends. This CDR3 is 12 amino acids long. DNA of the CDR3: TGCGCCAGCTGGAACGACTGGGACGAGCAGTACTTC. This encodes CASWNDWDEQYF.

CDR3 nucleotides: TGTGCCAGCAGTTTAAAATCGGGACTCCCCCAAGAGACCCAGTACTTC. Its translation: CASSLKSGLPQETQYF. The chain employs TRBV28 and TRBJ2-5; weak D call: TRBD2 (6 bases). The germline CDR1 and CDR2 sequences are MDHEN and SYDVKM. V was trimmed by 2 bases and J by 1 base, leaving 14 bases between them. The CDR3 runs to 16 residues.

The chain recombines TRBV14 with TRBJ2-1; a possible D gene is TRBD2 (6 bases). V lost 3 bases to trimming and J lost 5 bases, with 17 bases between them. In germline, CDR1 is SGHDN, CDR2 FVKESK. CDR3 size: 16 residues. The CDR3 nucleotides are TGTGCCAGCAGCCATCGACTAGTCCCCCCTGACAATGAGCAGTTCTTC. Amino acids: CASSHRLVPPDNEQFF.

The chain joins TRBV27 to TRBJ2-3, with 11 bases matching TRBD2. Germline loops: CDR1 MNHEY, CDR2 SMNVEV (reference sequence). The CDR3 totals 18 residues. The junction had 18 bases not matched to a gene; V was cut back by 6 bases and J by 7 bases. The CDR3 region has the DNA TGTGCCAGCAGCACGACTAGCGGGGAACCCCCAGGGGCATATACGCAGTATTTT. This sequence encodes CASSTTSGEPPGAYTQYF.

This clonotype was detected a few times. V and J are TRBV4-3 and TRBJ1-1; D gene unclear. Germline CDR1 LGHNA, CDR2 YSLEER. The CDR3 covers 12 residues. V was trimmed by 0 bases and J by 7 bases, leaving 6 bases between them. The CDR3 DNA reads as TGCGCCAGCAGCCAAGATAGACGTGAAGCTTTCTTT. This encodes CASSQDRREAFF.

The gene calls are TRBV7-9 and TRBJ2-3; 11 bases are a match to TRBD2. Germline assignment: CDR1 SEHNR and CDR2 FQNEAQ (reference sequence). The CDR3 runs to 16 residues. Trimming cost V 5 bases and J 7 bases; bases outside gene matches: 11. The CDR3 region is CASSLPTSGAFHTQYF. The CDR3 nucleotides read TGTGCCAGCAGCCTACCGACTAGCGGGGCTTTTCATACGCAGTATTTT.

The gene calls are TRBV7-9 and TRBJ1-4; D may be TRBD1 (6 bases). Germline V gene sequence: CDR1 SEHNR, CDR2 FQNEAQ (reference sequence). The CDR3 totals 18 residues. V was shortened by 1 base and J by 3 bases, with 18 bases between the two germline ends. The CDR3 loop is CASSLVGHREKPNEKLFF. For the CDR3, the DNA is TGTGCCAGCAGCTTAGTCGGTCACAGGGAGAAACCTAATGAAAAACTGTTTTTT. Variable domain in full (rest from reference TRBV7-9 and TRBJ1-4): DTGVSQNPRHKITKRGQNVTFRCDPISEHNRLYWYRQTLGQGPEFLTYFQNEAQLEKSRLLSDRFSAERPKGSFSTLEIQRTEQGDSAMYLCASSLVGHREKPNEKLFFGSGTQLSVL.

The rearrangement links TRBV12-3 or TRBV12-4 to TRBJ2-5, with D perhaps matching TRBD2 (6 bases). The V and J ends lost 7 bases and 11 bases respectively, with 23 bases between them. There are 14 residues in the CDR3. The CDR3 sequence: CASNPPQGGNEQYF. The CDR3 region has the DNA TGTGCCAGCAATCCTCCGCAGGGAGGCAATGAGCAGTACTTC.

V usage is TRBV6-1 and J usage is TRBJ2-5, with 7 bases fitting TRBD1. After removal of 6 bases from V and 5 bases from J, the junction contained 24 bases not matched to a gene. Germline V gene sequence: CDR1 MNHNS, CDR2 SASEGT. The CDR3 is made up of 19 amino acids. The chain's CDR3 is CASRANPPGQAAYKETQYF. CDR3 DNA sequence: TGTGCCAGCAGAGCAAACCCCCCTGGACAGGCGGCTTACAAGGAGACCCAGTACTTC.

This clonotype showed up just a few times. The V call is TRBV27, the J call TRBJ1-5; no clear D. The CDR3 consists of 11 residues. Looked up from germline, CDR1 is MNHEY and CDR2 is SMNVEV (reference sequence). V lost 7 bases, J lost 8 bases, and 9 bases lay in between. In DNA, the CDR3 is TGTGCCAGCATTCGGAAAGAGCCCCAGCATTTT. It codes for CASIRKEPQHF.

The rearrangement uses TRBV5-1 and TRBJ2-7, with D possibly matching TRBD1 (5 bases). The CDR3 is 13 amino acids. V dropped 4 bases and J dropped 7 bases, with 15 bases sitting between them. Germline loops: CDR1 SGHRS, CDR2 YFSETQ. The CDR3 region has the DNA TGCGCCAGCAGCCCGGAGCAGGGAAGAGAGCAGTACTTC. Amino acid sequence: CASSPEQGREQYF.

CDR3 DNA sequence: TGTGCCAGCAGCGACAGGTATGAGCAGTTCTTC. This codes for CASSDRYEQFF. This rearrangement joins TRBV6-6 to TRBJ2-1; maybe TRBD1 (6 bases). V lost 6 bases to trimming and J lost 8 bases, with 8 bases between them. From germline, CDR1 is MNHNY and CDR2 SVGAGI (reference sequence). The CDR3 contains 11 residues.

The chain combines TRBV9 with TRBJ2-3; no reliable D call. With 2 bases removed from V and 5 bases from J, the gap between germline ends came to 6 bases. CDR1 and CDR2 (germline): SGDLS, YYNGEE. The CDR3 spans 12 residues. The CDR3 spells CASSVSVDTQYF. CDR3 coding DNA: TGTGCCAGCAGCGTTAGTGTAGATACGCAGTATTTT.